Here is one T cell receptor (beta chain) with its context. This is likely a read error, given that the CDR3 carries no conserved phenylalanine or tryptophan at its end. This record belongs to a study of identical twins. This CDR3 is built from 11 residues. The V gene lost 4 bases and the J gene lost 5 bases, with 9 bases spanning the gap. Germline V CDR1 and CDR2: SQVTM, ANQGSEA. Template switching created a universal primer site, and the cDNA included unique molecular identifiers. TCRdb ran MiXCR on the 5' RACE reads and lists one entry per CDR3 protein. The table has 1.5 million to 2 million distinct CDR3 sequences, around 29% seen once.

The gene calls are TRBV29-1 and TRBJ2-7; D is uncertain. Material for sequencing was cord blood. This receptor was identified in a newborn girl in good health. CDR3 amino acids: CSVAGSNEQYL. CDR3 in DNA: TGCAGCGTTGCCGGGTCCAACGAGCAGTACTTA.